One and the same sample provided the 21 T cell receptor beta chains below, sequenced in a study of neurological immune-mediated disorders. TCRdb called the 5' RACE reads again in MiXCR, with one record for every CDR3 protein. The sample has about 82,000 distinct CDR3 sequences, 2.5% to 3% seen once; the top ten hold about 1%. Sequencing used PBMCs. Source of these receptors: a woman in her twenties or thirties with multiple sclerosis.

This chain links TRBV19 with TRBJ1-6; D unclear. CDR3 length: 14 amino acids. V gave up 3 bases and J gave up 6 bases, with 9 bases separating them. The V gene's germline CDR1 is LNHDA and CDR2 SQIVND (reference sequence). The CDR3 sequence is CASSIRSVNSPLHF. The CDR3 region has the DNA TGTGCCAGTAGTATTCGTTCCGTTAATTCACCCCTCCACTTT.

This clonotype was seen repeatedly, ten times or more. V gene TRBV20-1 combines with J gene TRBJ2-1, with TRBD2 identical over 11 bases. Germline CDR1 and CDR2: DFQATT and SNEGSKA (reference sequence). The CDR3 extends over 15 amino acids. V lost 0 bases, J lost 8 bases, and 6 bases stayed unmatched. Here the CDR3 DNA reads TGCAGTGCTAGAGATGAGCGACTAGCGGGATATGAGCAGTTCTTC. The encoded protein is CSARDERLAGYEQFF.

This clonotype was seen ten or more times. CDR3: CASRGTSTDTQYF. CDR3 in DNA: TGTGCCAGCAGGGGGACTAGCACAGATACGCAGTATTTT. V gene TRBV2 combines with J gene TRBJ2-3, with D possibly TRBD2 on 6 matching bases. Per the germline V gene, CDR1 is SNHLY and CDR2 is FYNNEI. Trimming shortened V by 6 bases and J by 0 bases, and 7 bases separated the two germline ends. The CDR3 has 13 residues.

The table lists this clonotype with many counts. The chain couples TRBV7-9 to TRBJ1-5, with D perhaps TRBD1 (5 bases). The CDR3 covers 14 residues. CDR1 and CDR2 from the germline V gene are SEHNR and FQNEAQ (reference sequence). V dropped 5 bases and J dropped 4 bases, with 12 bases sitting between them. CDR3 residues: CASSGGRVNQPQHF. CDR3 nucleotide sequence: TGTGCCAGCAGCGGGGGACGGGTGAATCAGCCCCAGCATTTT.

This clonotype was seen many times. This chain uses TRBV6-2 or TRBV6-3 with TRBJ2-5; 8 bases map to TRBD1. From germline, CDR1 is MNHEY and CDR2 SVGEGT. Unmatched junction bases numbered 8, after V lost 6 bases and J lost 2 bases. CDR3 length: 15 residues. The CDR3 reads CASSYNRGAQETQYF. CDR3 bases: TGTGCCAGCAGCTACAACAGGGGGGCACAAGAGACCCAGTACTTC.

This clonotype was detected ten times or more. This chain links TRBV29-1 with TRBJ2-1, with D tentatively TRBD2 (6 bases). The germline V gene encodes CDR1 SQVTM and CDR2 ANQGSEA. The CDR3 length is 12 residues. The V end was cut by 7 bases, the J end by 3 bases, with 10 bases between. The CDR3 nucleotides are TGCAGCGGTGGACTATACTACAATGAGCAGTTCTTC. It specifies CSGGLYYNEQFF.

This clonotype appeared many times. V gene TRBV20-1 combines with J gene TRBJ2-7; 9 bases agree with TRBD2. This CDR3 is 15 amino acids long. The V segment lost 0 bases and the J segment 1 base; nucleotides outside the gene matches: 4. Germline CDR1 reads DFQATT; CDR2 reads SNEGSKA (reference sequence). This CDR3 reads CSARDPSGTSYEQYF. The CDR3 DNA sequence: TGCAGTGCTAGAGATCCTAGCGGGACTTCCTACGAGCAGTACTTC.

This clonotype was recorded many times. The chain links TRBV20-1 to TRBJ2-1; weak D call: TRBD2 (6 bases). The CDR3 has 15 amino acids. V lost 5 bases to trimming and J lost 4 bases, with 18 bases between them. The germline CDR1 and CDR2 sequences are DFQATT and SNEGSKA (reference sequence). The CDR3 bases are TGCAGTGCTCCGGGTTGGTCGGGGGATTACAATGAGCAGTTCTTC. This translates into CSAPGWSGDYNEQFF.

This clonotype was observed at least ten times. This chain uses TRBV5-1 with TRBJ1-4; possible D gene TRBD1, 5 bases. Trimming removed 0 bases at V and 1 base at J, with 10 bases between. This CDR3 is built from 16 residues. From germline, CDR1 is SGHRS and CDR2 YFSETQ. Here the CDR3 DNA reads TGCGCCAGCAGCTTGGGACAGCTTTTAACTAATGAAAAACTGTTTTTT. Translation: CASSLGQLLTNEKLFF.

This clonotype has ten or more counts. The V gene is TRBV7-9, the J gene TRBJ1-1, with 8 bases identical to TRBD1. CDR1 is SEHNR, CDR2 FQNEAQ, per germline (reference sequence). The CDR3 is 15 amino acids. Germline trimming cut 3 bases from V and 1 base from J; bases unmatched to any gene: 4. The CDR3 sequence: CASSFSGTGNTEAFF. The CDR3 region has the DNA TGTGCCAGCAGCTTCTCCGGGACAGGGAACACTGAAGCTTTCTTT.

This clonotype appeared many times. V usage is TRBV9 and J usage is TRBJ2-1; 8 bases align to TRBD1. With V trimmed by 0 bases and J by 3 bases, 5 bases remained unmatched. The CDR3 has 16 residues. The germline V gene has CDR1 SGDLS and CDR2 YYNGEE. The CDR3 region is CASSVEYDRGYNEQFF. CDR3 DNA: TGTGCCAGCAGCGTAGAATATGACAGGGGCTACAATGAGCAGTTCTTC.

This clonotype was observed many times. This rearrangement joins TRBV20-1 to TRBJ1-4; 7 positions agree with TRBD1. The CDR3 extends over 15 amino acids. Trimming cost V 6 bases and J 7 bases; bases outside gene matches: 14. The V gene's germline CDR1 is DFQATT and CDR2 SNEGSKA (reference sequence). The CDR3 region has the DNA TGCAGTGCCCACACACCTTTTACAGGGGTTGAAAAACTGTTTTTT. Translation gives CSAHTPFTGVEKLFF.

The rearrangement links TRBV20-1 to TRBJ1-1; TRBD1 is a possible D gene (5 bases). CDR1 and CDR2 from the germline V gene are DFQATT and SNEGSKA (reference sequence). Trimming pared 3 bases from V and 1 base from J, leaving 12 bases between. CDR3 length: 14 amino acids. The CDR3 sequence: CSASRGLGNTEAFF. The CDR3 bases are TGCAGTGCTAGTAGGGGCCTTGGGAACACTGAAGCTTTCTTT.

This clonotype was recorded many times. J is TRBJ2-5 and V is TRBV11-2; the D gene is possibly TRBD2 (5 bases). The length of the CDR3 is 13 residues. V was cut by 5 bases and J by 1 base, with 8 bases left in between. Germline CDR1 is SGHAT and CDR2 is FQNNGV. The DNA of the CDR3 is TGTGCCAGCAGCCCGGGATTCCAAGAGACCCAGTACTTC. Its translation: CASSPGFQETQYF.

This clonotype has at least ten counts. The chain carries TRBV9 and TRBJ2-7; no clear D. The germline CDR1 and CDR2 sequences are SGDLS and YYNGEE. V dropped 0 bases and J dropped 7 bases, with 5 bases sitting between them. The CDR3 length is 11 residues. The CDR3 coding sequence is TGTGCCAGCAGCGTAGAGGGTGAGCAGTACTTC. As protein: CASSVEGEQYF.

This clonotype was seen many times. CDR3 sequence: CASSLGGTEGYTF. CDR3 coding DNA: TGCGCCAGCAGCCTAGGGGGCACGGAGGGCTACACCTTC. The V and J genes are TRBV4-1 and TRBJ1-2; TRBD1 matches at 7 bases. The CDR3 length is 13 residues. Germline V lookup: CDR1 MGHRA, CDR2 YSYEKL. V was clipped by 4 bases and J by 8 bases; unmatched bases: 7.

In this sample, this clonotype turned up many times. The chain combines TRBV5-1 with TRBJ2-7; 15 nucleotides align to TRBD2. J lost 4 bases, V lost 4 bases, and 6 bases had no gene match. Germline V lookup: CDR1 SGHRS, CDR2 YFSETQ. This CDR3 contains 16 residues. The CDR3 DNA reads as TGCGCCAGCAGCCCGGGACTAGCGGGAGGACCATACGAGCAGTACTTC. Protein sequence: CASSPGLAGGPYEQYF.

This clonotype was observed many times. V is TRBV7-2 and J is TRBJ2-5; D remains ambiguous. This CDR3 region has 14 residues. Germline CDR1 SGHTA, CDR2 FQGNSA. Trimming removed 5 bases from V and 2 bases from J, with 12 bases in between. CDR3: CASSRANTQETQYF. The CDR3 coding sequence is TGTGCCAGCAGCCGCGCGAACACACAAGAGACCCAGTACTTC.

There are many counts of this clonotype. The V call is TRBV20-1, the J call TRBJ1-4; 7 nucleotides agree with TRBD1. The CDR3 is made up of 15 amino acids. V shed 2 bases, J shed 7 bases, and the junction held 10 bases outside the gene matches. Germline loops: CDR1 DFQATT, CDR2 SNEGSKA (reference sequence). CDR3 loop: CSARSPGGLPEKLFF. The CDR3 region has the DNA TGCAGTGCTAGATCCCCAGGGGGGCTCCCTGAAAAACTGTTTTTT.

This clonotype showed up many times. The chain employs TRBV6-5 and TRBJ2-7; no clear D. Germline V gene lookup returns CDR1 MNHEY and CDR2 SVGAGI. The CDR3 runs 15 residues. V lost 6 bases, J lost 2 bases, and 17 bases lay in between. The CDR3 reads CASRARGPPTYEQYF. The CDR3 coding sequence is TGTGCCAGCAGAGCGAGAGGCCCCCCTACCTACGAGCAGTACTTC.

The rearrangement links TRBV7-2 to TRBJ2-3; D is unclear. Germline V gene data show CDR1 as SGHTA and CDR2 as FQGNSA. This CDR3 has 17 amino acids. The V gene lost 3 bases and the J gene lost 0 bases, with 16 bases spanning the gap. The CDR3 loop is CASSFGNTMTSTDTQYF. Here the CDR3 DNA reads TGTGCCAGCAGCTTCGGCAATACTATGACTAGCACAGATACGCAGTATTTT.